The 25 T cell receptor beta chains listed next were all sequenced from one sample in a study of vaccination and CD4 T cells after COVID-19. No antigen has been assigned to these receptors. Sample treatment: 10-day PBMC culture with coronavirus spike peptide pools or control peptides (ViraFEST assay). The Oncomine TCR Beta short-read assay generated sequence data from the DNA of cultured CD4+ T cells. Via MiXCR, TCRdb re-called the PCR reads, giving one row per CDR3 protein. The sample comprises 16,000 or so distinct CDR3 sequences, over 45% of which are singletons, and approximately 8.4% rests with the top ten. Material for sequencing was CD4+ T cells from blood, cultured in vitro. The receptors originated from a human donor who had recovered from COVID-19.

The sample holds a few counts of this clonotype. The chain employs TRBV30 and TRBJ1-2; no firm D call. Germline V gene data show CDR1 as GTSNPN and CDR2 as SVGIG (reference sequence). V was clipped by 3 bases and J by 8 bases, with 19 bases between them. This CDR3 spans 14 amino acids. The CDR3 here is CAWRWGGLTWGYTF. The CDR3, as DNA: TGTGCCTGGAGGTGGGGAGGACTTACTTGGGGCTACACCTTC.

V gene TRBV28 combines with J gene TRBJ2-7; D might be TRBD1 (5 bases). Trimming pared 10 bases from V and 0 bases from J, leaving 16 bases between. Germline V gene lookup returns CDR1 MDHEN and CDR2 SYDVKM. This CDR3 has 14 amino acids. The chain's CDR3 is CATSGPTSSYEQYF. The CDR3, as DNA: TGTGCCACCTCAGGGCCCACAAGCTCCTACGAGCAGTACTTC.

The chain combines TRBV7-9 with TRBJ2-3, with 9 bases matching TRBD2. The V gene's germline CDR1 is SEHNR and CDR2 FQNEAQ (reference sequence). V was clipped by 1 base and J by 4 bases; unmatched bases: 9. The CDR3 length is 17 residues. DNA of the CDR3: TGTGCCAGCAGCTTAGGAATAGCGGGAGAGGCGGCAGATACGCAGTATTTT. The encoded protein is CASSLGIAGEAADTQYF.

Only a few counts were recorded for this clonotype. V is TRBV7-9 and J is TRBJ1-5; D is unclear. This CDR3 comprises 13 residues. CDR1 and CDR2 from the germline V gene are SEHNR and FQNEAQ (reference sequence). V shed 3 bases and J shed 6 bases, with 9 bases lying between them. The CDR3 sequence is CASSFDGIQPQHF. CDR3 in DNA: TGTGCCAGCAGCTTTGACGGCATTCAGCCCCAGCATTTT.

The rearrangement links TRBV2 to TRBJ2-2; D might be TRBD2 (7 bases). Trimming removed 4 bases at V and 4 bases at J, with 16 bases between. The germline V gene has CDR1 SNHLY and CDR2 FYNNEI. CDR3 length: 16 residues. The CDR3: CASSGASGGGTGELFF. CDR3 DNA sequence: TGTGCCAGCAGTGGGGCTAGCGGAGGGGGCACCGGGGAGCTGTTTTTT.

This clonotype came up a few times. The chain combines TRBV12-3 or TRBV12-4 with TRBJ1-5, with 8 bases lining up with TRBD1. The V segment lost 6 bases and the J segment 4 bases; nucleotides outside the gene matches: 5. The length of the CDR3 is 14 residues. The CDR3 sequence: CASSRQGINQPQHF. The CDR3 nucleotides are TGTGCCAGCAGCCGACAGGGGATAAATCAGCCCCAGCATTTT.

The V gene is TRBV7-2, the J gene TRBJ2-1; 8 nucleotides match TRBD2. The trim removed 3 bases at V and 5 bases at J, leaving 6 bases unmatched. CDR1 and CDR2 (germline): SGHTA, FQGNSA. This CDR3 has 15 residues. CDR3 region: CASSFSGIQNNEQFF. The CDR3 DNA follows: TGTGCCAGCAGCTTTAGCGGGATTCAAAACAATGAGCAGTTCTTC.

This clonotype was counted between two and nine times. The chain has TRBV30 and TRBJ1-5; a possible D gene is TRBD1 (5 bases). The CDR3 length is 13 residues. V dropped 1 base and J dropped 4 bases, with 8 bases sitting between them. Germline CDR1 is GTSNPN and CDR2 is SVGIG (reference sequence). CDR3 amino acids: CAWSGPGNQPQHF. CDR3 sequence (DNA): TGTGCCTGGAGTGGGCCAGGGAATCAGCCCCAGCATTTT.

This rearrangement joins TRBV2 to TRBJ2-1; 8 bases agree with TRBD2. The CDR3 consists of 16 residues. Trimming at V came to 3 bases and at J to 6 bases, leaving 10 bases not matched to a gene. Germline V lookup: CDR1 SNHLY, CDR2 FYNNEI. The CDR3 loop reads CASSDNPGGPTNEQFF. The CDR3 nucleotides read TGTGCCAGCAGTGATAATCCGGGAGGGCCGACCAATGAGCAGTTCTTC.

The rearrangement links TRBV6-1 to TRBJ2-1; 9 positions match TRBD2. The CDR3 is made up of 12 amino acids. V trimming: 3 bases; J trimming: 15 bases; junction bases outside the gene matches: 6. Looked up from germline, CDR1 is MNHNS and CDR2 is SASEGT. This CDR3 is CASSDPTSGRFF. Written as DNA, the CDR3 is TGTGCCAGCAGTGACCCGACTAGCGGCAGGTTCTTC.

This clonotype occurred a few times. This sequence joins TRBV2 and TRBJ2-3; 7 positions agree with TRBD2. Germline trimming cut 3 bases from V and 1 base from J; bases unmatched to any gene: 1. From germline, CDR1 is SNHLY and CDR2 FYNNEI. The CDR3 covers 14 residues. CDR3 sequence reads: CASSDTSGTDTQYF. The DNA for the CDR3 is TGTGCCAGCAGTGATACTAGCGGCACAGATACGCAGTATTTT.

There are a few counts of this clonotype. The CDR3 here is CSAGRTADGYTF. DNA of the CDR3: TGCAGTGCTGGCCGGACAGCGGATGGCTACACCTTC. This sequence joins TRBV20-1 and TRBJ1-2; weak D call: TRBD1 (6 bases). In germline, CDR1 is DFQATT, CDR2 SNEGSKA (reference sequence). This CDR3 has 12 residues. Trimming removed 5 bases from V and 6 bases from J, with 13 bases in between.

The chain combines TRBV19 with TRBJ1-1, with D possibly TRBD1 on 5 matching bases. Germline V CDR1 and CDR2: LNHDA, SQIVND (reference sequence). The CDR3 contains 14 residues. Trimming removed 6 bases at V and 3 bases at J, with 14 bases between. This CDR3 reads CASSSWGGDTEAFF. DNA for the CDR3: TGTGCCAGTAGCTCCTGGGGCGGAGACACTGAAGCTTTCTTT.

The J gene is TRBJ1-2, the V gene TRBV12-3 or TRBV12-4; a weak D match, TRBD1 (6 bases). The germline V and J ends were trimmed by 5 bases and 8 bases, with 15 bases remaining between them. The CDR3 totals 13 residues. The DNA of the CDR3 is TGTGCCAGCAGTACCTACAGGGATCGGGGCTACACCTTC. Translating gives CASSTYRDRGYTF.

Only one count was recorded for this clonotype. The chain has TRBV24-1 and TRBJ2-1; D is perhaps TRBD2 (5 bases). Germline CDR1 KGHDR, CDR2 SFDVKD. The V end was cut by 1 base, the J end by 10 bases, with 10 bases between. This CDR3 region has 13 residues. CDR3 coding DNA: TGTGCCACCAGTGATTTTGTCCGCGGGGAGCAGTTCTTC. It yields the protein CATSDFVRGEQFF.

For the CDR3, the DNA is TGTGCCAGCAGCCCAAGGGGGAACTCTGGAAACACCATATATTTT. Residues: CASSPRGNSGNTIYF. The V call is TRBV7-9, the J call TRBJ1-3, with D possibly TRBD1 on 6 matching bases. The CDR3 runs to 15 residues. The V end was cut by 5 bases, the J end by 0 bases, with 11 bases between. CDR1 is SEHNR, CDR2 FQNEAQ, per germline (reference sequence).

This clonotype occurred once. The chain employs TRBV12-3 or TRBV12-4 and TRBJ1-5; D is uncertain. The CDR3 consists of 12 residues. Trimming removed 1 base at V and 12 bases at J, with 10 bases between. For the CDR3, the DNA is TGTGCCAGCAGTTTAGGCGCCAGGCGCCAGCATTTT. It translates to CASSLGARRQHF.

This clonotype was seen a few times. The J gene is TRBJ1-3, the V gene TRBV6-5, with D hard to call. Trimming took off 2 bases at V and 1 base at J, with 12 bases between the two ends. Per germline, CDR1 MNHEY and CDR2 SVGAGI. The length of the CDR3 is 16 residues. Here the CDR3 reads CASSYPGRDSGNTIYF. CDR3 sequence (DNA): TGTGCCAGCAGTTACCCCGGGAGGGATTCTGGAAACACCATATATTTT.

This clonotype was seen a handful of times. V gene TRBV2 combines with J gene TRBJ1-4; no clear D. V shed 4 bases and J shed 1 base, with 7 bases lying between them. CDR3 size: 14 residues. Germline-derived CDR1 and CDR2 are SNHLY and FYNNEI. The CDR3 sequence: CASSVGRTNEKLFF. The CDR3 DNA sequence: TGTGCCAGCAGTGTGGGCAGAACTAATGAAAAACTGTTTTTT.

This clonotype was seen a few times. The chain joins TRBV20-1 to TRBJ1-6; D gene unclear. V lost 3 bases and J lost 3, with 3 bases in between. CDR1 and CDR2 from the germline V gene are DFQATT and SNEGSKA (reference sequence). This CDR3 comprises 12 residues. CDR3 sequence (DNA): TGCAGTGCTAGTGTCTATAATTCACCCCTCCACTTT. Amino acid sequence: CSASVYNSPLHF.

This clonotype was detected only a few times. The chain joins TRBV28 to TRBJ1-6; TRBD1 might be the D (6 bases). The V gene lost 3 bases and the J gene lost 0 bases, with 12 bases spanning the gap. CDR3 length: 17 amino acids. Germline V CDR1 and CDR2: MDHEN, SYDVKM. CDR3 nucleotide sequence: TGTGCCAGCAGTTTCAGGGACACCTTCTCCTATAATTCACCCCTCCACTTT. This sequence encodes CASSFRDTFSYNSPLHF.

The V call is TRBV6-2 or TRBV6-3, the J call TRBJ1-6; possible D gene TRBD1, 5 bases. This CDR3 has 15 residues. Germline V gives CDR1 MNHEY, CDR2 SVGEGT. V lost 5 bases and J lost 4, with 12 bases in between. Here the CDR3 DNA reads TGTGCCAGCAGTGAGCCGGGACCATATAATTCACCCCTCCACTTT. Translation gives CASSEPGPYNSPLHF.

This clonotype is medium-sized (0.01 to 0.1%) by share. V gene TRBV21-1 combines with J gene TRBJ1-1; TRBD1 is the table's D call, not checked against the DNA. TRBV21-1 is termed a pseudogene. This CDR3 spans 17 amino acids. The chain's CDR3 is CASSTRYRLAGITEAFF. The CDR3 DNA follows: TGTGCCAGCAGCACACGATACAGGCTTGCGGGGATCACTGAAGCTTTCTTT.

V gene TRBV20-1 combines with J gene TRBJ2-1; D remains ambiguous. The CDR3 sequence is 14 residues long. The V and J ends lost 2 bases and 8 bases respectively, with 16 bases between them. The germline gives CDR1 DFQATT, CDR2 SNEGSKA (reference sequence). This CDR3 is CSARSADRDYEQFF. CDR3 sequence (DNA): TGCAGTGCTAGATCCGCGGACCGCGATTATGAGCAGTTCTTC.

The chain uses TRBV11-2 and TRBJ1-2; the D gene is possibly TRBD1 (5 bases). Germline V gives CDR1 SGHAT, CDR2 FQNNGV. The V gene lost 3 bases and the J gene lost 4 bases, with 15 bases spanning the gap. The CDR3 is 15 amino acids. CDR3 sequence reads: CASSLEGAFSYGYTF. The CDR3 bases are TGTGCCAGCAGCTTGGAAGGGGCGTTTAGCTATGGCTACACCTTC.